The next 14 T cell receptor beta chains were all read from a single sample in a study of T cell responses to AZD1222 COVID-19 vaccine. Method: immunoSEQ multiplex PCR; TCRdb's copy keeps in-frame clones and lacks some. The sample has over 85,000 clones; about 90% are singletons. This material consisted of peripheral blood, taken on day 0 of AZD1222 vaccination. The receptors derive from an adult in good health.

The chain joins TRBV6-4 to TRBJ1-1; D is unresolved. Trimming cost V 4 bases and J 0 bases, with 6 bases left between them. CDR1 and CDR2 from the germline V gene are MRHNA and SNTAGT. There are 13 residues in the CDR3. In DNA, the CDR3 is TGTGCCAGCAGTGCAGGAATGAACACTGAAGCTTTCTTT. Its protein product is CASSAGMNTEAFF.

This chain links TRBV3-1 (or the pseudogene TRBV3-2) with TRBJ1-2, with no clear D. Trimming took off 3 bases at V and 4 bases at J, with 9 bases between the two ends. From germline, CDR1 is LGHDT and CDR2 YNNKEL (reference sequence). The CDR3 is 13 residues long. The DNA for the CDR3 is TGTGCCAGCAGCCAGGACGGCCGCTATGGCTACACCTTC. It translates to CASSQDGRYGYTF.

The chain employs TRBV28 and TRBJ1-6; the D gene is possibly TRBD1 (6 bases). Trimming stripped 5 bases from V and 5 bases from J, with 10 bases between. Germline CDR1 MDHEN, CDR2 SYDVKM. This CDR3 contains 14 residues. Written as DNA, the CDR3 is TGTGCCAGCAGTACCGACAGGAATAATTCACCCCTCCACTTT. Translated, it gives CASSTDRNNSPLHF.

Only one count was recorded for this clone. The gene calls are TRBV2 and TRBJ1-5; D gene uncertain. Trimming left V 9 bases short and J 3 bases short, with 12 bases between. In germline, CDR1 is SNHLY, CDR2 FYNNEI. The CDR3 spans 13 residues. As DNA, the CDR3 is TGTGCCAGTAAGCAGGACTACAATCAGCCCCAGCATTTT. This codes for CASKQDYNQPQHF.

The CDR3 nucleotides read TGTGCCAGCAGTTCAACCCGGGGGGCCGGCCACAATGAGCAGTTCTTC. Its protein is CASSSTRGAGHNEQFF. The chain links TRBV27 to TRBJ2-1; TRBD2 might be the D (7 bases). CDR1 MNHEY and CDR2 SMNVEV come from the germline V gene (reference sequence). The CDR3 has 16 residues. V was cut by 4 bases and J by 5 bases, with 18 bases left in between.

The gene calls are TRBV4-1 and TRBJ2-1, with D unclear. Trimming removed 1 base at V and 8 bases at J, with 9 bases between. From germline, CDR1 is MGHRA and CDR2 YSYEKL. The CDR3 has 13 residues. The DNA of the CDR3 is TGCGCCAGCAGCCAAGTGTTCTCTTATGAGCAGTTCTTC. Its translation: CASSQVFSYEQFF.

The rearrangement joins TRBV6-5 to TRBJ2-7; D may be TRBD1 (6 bases). Germline loops: CDR1 MNHEY, CDR2 SVGAGI. The CDR3 spans 14 residues. V lost 7 bases and J 4 bases, leaving 17 bases between the germline ends. CDR3 sequence reads: CASTVHRAPYEQYF. The DNA of the CDR3 is TGTGCCAGCACAGTACACAGGGCCCCATACGAGCAGTACTTC.

CDR3 loop: CASSGTGGVETQYF. In DNA, the CDR3 is TGTGCCAGCAGTGGGACAGGGGGCGTTGAGACCCAGTACTTC. This chain links TRBV28 with TRBJ2-5, with 12 bases identical to TRBD1. V shed 5 bases and J 5 bases; nucleotides not matched to a gene: 3. Germline V gene data show CDR1 as MDHEN and CDR2 as SYDVKM. This CDR3 has 14 residues.

V and J are TRBV6-5 and TRBJ1-1; D uncertain. Germline values: CDR1 MNHEY, CDR2 SVGAGI. Trimming pared 6 bases from V and 3 bases from J, leaving 11 bases between. The CDR3 is 13 amino acids. The CDR3 sequence is CASSRTVYTEAFF. CDR3 coding DNA: TGTGCCAGCAGCCGTACAGTATACACTGAAGCTTTCTTT.

This chain connects TRBV3-1 (or the pseudogene TRBV3-2) to TRBJ1-1; TRBD1 aligns across 10 bases. Trimming took 1 base from V and 0 from J; bases not matched to a gene: 2. Germline CDR1 LGHDT, CDR2 YNNKEL (reference sequence). This CDR3 has 16 residues. CDR3 sequence reads: CASSQVTGGMNTEAFF. The CDR3, as DNA: TGTGCCAGCAGCCAAGTGACAGGGGGCATGAACACTGAAGCTTTCTTT.

CDR3 sequence: CAWSERRGYGQFF. CDR3 DNA sequence: TGTGCCTGGAGTGAAAGACGCGGTTATGGGCAGTTCTTC. The V call is TRBV30, the J call TRBJ2-1; D ambiguous. CDR1 and CDR2 from the germline V gene are GTSNPN and SVGIG (reference sequence). Trimming removed 1 base at V and 12 bases at J, with 16 bases between. CDR3 size: 13 residues.

This chain links TRBV7-2 with TRBJ1-1; the D is unclear. Trimming stripped 3 bases from V and 2 bases from J, with 7 bases between. The CDR3 extends over 13 amino acids. Germline V gene data show CDR1 as SGHTA and CDR2 as FQGNSA. The CDR3 loop is CASSFSFNTEAFF. As DNA, the CDR3 is TGTGCCAGCAGCTTTTCTTTTAACACTGAAGCTTTCTTT.

The chain recombines TRBV27 with TRBJ2-7; TRBD1 is a possible D gene (6 bases). The CDR3 has 15 amino acids. With 6 bases removed from V and 1 base from J, the gap between germline ends came to 16 bases. CDR1 is MNHEY and CDR2 is SMNVEV in the germline V gene (reference sequence). CDR3 in amino acids: CASRTTGHDSYEQYF. CDR3 nucleotide sequence: TGTGCCAGCAGAACTACGGGACATGATTCCTACGAGCAGTACTTC.

The V and J genes are TRBV6-5 and TRBJ1-2, with 11 bases identical to TRBD1. After removal of 4 bases from V and 7 bases from J, the junction contained 11 bases not matched to a gene. Germline assignment: CDR1 MNHEY and CDR2 SVGAGI. The CDR3 contains 16 residues. The CDR3 region has the DNA TGTGCCAGCAGTTCCATTACCGGGACAGGGGGATCTGGCTACACCTTC. It is translated as CASSSITGTGGSGYTF.